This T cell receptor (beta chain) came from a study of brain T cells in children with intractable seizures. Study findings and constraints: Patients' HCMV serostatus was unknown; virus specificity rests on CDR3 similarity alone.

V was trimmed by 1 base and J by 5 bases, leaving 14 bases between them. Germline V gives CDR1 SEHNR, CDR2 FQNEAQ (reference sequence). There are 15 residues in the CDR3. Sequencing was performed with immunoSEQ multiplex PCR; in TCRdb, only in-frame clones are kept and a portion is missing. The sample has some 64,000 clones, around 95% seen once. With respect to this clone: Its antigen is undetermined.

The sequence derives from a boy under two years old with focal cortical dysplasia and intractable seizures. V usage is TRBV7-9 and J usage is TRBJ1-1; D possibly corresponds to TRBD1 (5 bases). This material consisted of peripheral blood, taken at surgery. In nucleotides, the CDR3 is TGTGCCAGCAGCTTAGAGTTGCAATGGGGGACTGAAGCTTTCTTT. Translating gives CASSLELQWGTEAFF. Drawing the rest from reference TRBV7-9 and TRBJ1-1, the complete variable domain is DTGVSQNPRHKITKRGQNVTFRCDPISEHNRLYWYRQTLGQGPEFLTYFQNEAQLEKSRLLSDRFSAERPKGSFSTLEIQRTEQGDSAMYLCASSLELQWGTEAFFGQGTRLTVV.